Reported below is one T cell receptor beta chain. Its target is not known. The sample comes from a study of cytomegalovirus exposure and HLA in healthy donors. About the research overall: For the approximately 400 genotyped donors, about 79% fell within the Caucasian-associated ancestry cluster.

The PCR contained 60 Vbeta and 13 Jbeta primers. The table came from immunoSEQ multiplex PCR; TCRdb's copy has only in-frame clones and leaves some out. Counted here are approximately 190,000 clones, 70% to 85% occurring once; the ten biggest clones make up around 0.1%. Per germline, CDR1 SGHTS and CDR2 YDEGEE. The CDR3 sequence is 13 residues long. V shed 1 base and J shed 8 bases, with 10 bases lying between them. Donors likely had unrecorded immune exposures despite being nominally healthy when sampled. Study conclusions and caveats: Some V segments, including TRBV6-2 and TRBV6-3, were excluded as indistinguishable. While the bulk of TCR sequences proved rare, some public TCRs turned up in many donors.

Sequencing was carried out using PBMCs. J is TRBJ2-4 and V is TRBV5-8, with a tentative D call TRBD2 (7 bases). The receptor was isolated from a boy under 10 years old in good health and CMV-seronegative. The CDR3 region is CASSLRGADIQYF. For the CDR3, the DNA is TGTGCCAGCAGCTTGCGGGGGGCTGACATTCAGTACTTC.